This T cell receptor beta chain is drawn from a study of blood T cell repertoires in COVID-19. For the study at large: Collection of acute and convalescent COVID-19 samples took place in the United States, Italy and Spain. PBMCs, B-cell-depleted T cells, or T cells provided the cDNA or gDNA that made up the material.

In the study's own analysis: Reference gene primer amplification yielded estimated nucleated cell counts. Generated by immunoSEQ multiplex PCR, the TCRdb table keeps only in-frame clones and is missing some. V and J calls plus clone size are reproduced from that table; the DNA served to infer D and trimming. Among 130,000 or so clones listed, about 79% were seen once. Per germline, CDR1 SNHLY and CDR2 FYNNEI. V was pared by 2 bases and J by 1 base, with 7 bases of the junction left unmatched. The CDR3 spans 16 residues. This TCR came from a woman aged 70-85 years with acute or convalescent COVID-19. The chain carries TRBV2 and TRBJ1-1, with 7 bases identical to TRBD1. The material sequenced was peripheral blood. In DNA, the CDR3 is TGTGCCAGCAGTGAAAGCAGGGACAGATGGAACACTGAAGCTTTCTTT. Its translation: CASSESRDRWNTEAFF.